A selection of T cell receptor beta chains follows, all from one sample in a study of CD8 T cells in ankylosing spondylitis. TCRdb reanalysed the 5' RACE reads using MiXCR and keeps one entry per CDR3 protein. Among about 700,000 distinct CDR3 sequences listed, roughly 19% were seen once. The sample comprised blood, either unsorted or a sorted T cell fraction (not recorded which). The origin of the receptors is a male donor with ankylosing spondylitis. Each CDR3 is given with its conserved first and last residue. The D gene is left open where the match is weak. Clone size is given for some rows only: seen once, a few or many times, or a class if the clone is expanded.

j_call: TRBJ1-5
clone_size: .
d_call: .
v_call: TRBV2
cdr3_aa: CASSADTANQPQHF
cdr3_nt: TGTGCCAGCAGTGCGGACACGGCCAATCAGCCCCAGCATTTT

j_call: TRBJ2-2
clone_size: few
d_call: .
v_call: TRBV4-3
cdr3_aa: CASSQEEAYGELFF
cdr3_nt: TGCGCCAGCAGCCAAGAAGAGGCATACGGGGAGCTGTTTTTT

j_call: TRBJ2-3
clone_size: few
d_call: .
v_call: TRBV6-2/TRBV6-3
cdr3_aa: CASSYADSRPSTDTQYF
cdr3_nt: TGTGCCAGCAGTTACGCGGACTCAAGACCTAGCACAGATACGCAGTATTTT

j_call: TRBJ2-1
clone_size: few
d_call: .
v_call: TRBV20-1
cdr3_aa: CSAKPKMSYNEQFF
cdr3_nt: TGCAGTGCTAAGCCTAAAATGTCCTACAATGAGCAGTTCTTC

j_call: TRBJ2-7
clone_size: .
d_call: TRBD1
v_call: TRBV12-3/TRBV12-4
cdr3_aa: CASSKGGQKYEQYF
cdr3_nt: TGTGCCAGCAGTAAAGGGGGACAGAAGTACGAGCAGTACTTC

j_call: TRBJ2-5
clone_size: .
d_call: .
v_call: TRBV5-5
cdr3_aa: CASSLAVQNQETQYF
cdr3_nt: TGTGCCAGCAGCTTGGCCGTTCAGAACCAAGAGACCCAGTACTTC

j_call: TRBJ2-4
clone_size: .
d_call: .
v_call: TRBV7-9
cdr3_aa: CASSLPLTGSIQYF
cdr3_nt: TGTGCCAGCAGCTTACCCCTCACAGGGAGCATTCAGTACTTC

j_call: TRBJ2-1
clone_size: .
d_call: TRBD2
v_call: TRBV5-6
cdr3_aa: CASSLHIAGVINEQFF
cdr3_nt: TGTGCCAGCAGCTTGCATATAGCGGGAGTTATCAATGAGCAGTTCTTC

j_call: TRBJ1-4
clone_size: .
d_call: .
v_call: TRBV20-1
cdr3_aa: CSATNSKTLTNEKLFF
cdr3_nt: TGCAGTGCTACGAACAGCAAAACGCTGACTAATGAAAAACTGTTTTTT

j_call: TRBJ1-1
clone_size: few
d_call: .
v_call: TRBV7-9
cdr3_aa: CASSPTETAEAFF
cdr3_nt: TGTGCCAGCAGCCCGACCGAGACTGCTGAAGCTTTCTTT

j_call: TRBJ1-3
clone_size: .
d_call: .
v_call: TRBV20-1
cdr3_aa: CSARDYHSGNTIYF
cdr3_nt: TGCAGTGCTAGAGATTACCACTCTGGAAACACCATATATTTT

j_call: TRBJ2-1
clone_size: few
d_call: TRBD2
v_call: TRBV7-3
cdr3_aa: CATALAGAYNEQFF
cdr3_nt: TGTGCCACAGCCTTAGCGGGAGCCTACAATGAGCAGTTCTTC

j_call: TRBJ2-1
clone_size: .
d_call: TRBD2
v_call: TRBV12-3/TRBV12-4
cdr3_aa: CASNSLAGALNEQFF
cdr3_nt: TGTGCCAGCAACTCCCTAGCGGGGGCCCTCAATGAGCAGTTCTTC

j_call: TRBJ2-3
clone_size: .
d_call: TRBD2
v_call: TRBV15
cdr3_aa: CATSRAVAGGTDTQYF
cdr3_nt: TGTGCCACCAGCAGAGCAGTAGCGGGTGGCACAGATACGCAGTATTTT

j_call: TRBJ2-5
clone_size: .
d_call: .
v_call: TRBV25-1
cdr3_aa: CASSDPRPRYSQYF
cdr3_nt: TGTGCCAGCAGTGACCCCCGGCCCCGATATTCCCAGTACTTC

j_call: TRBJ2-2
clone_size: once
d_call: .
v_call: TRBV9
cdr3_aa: CASSVGGAAGELFF
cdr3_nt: TGTGCCAGCAGCGTAGGGGGGGCGGCCGGGGAGCTGTTTTTT

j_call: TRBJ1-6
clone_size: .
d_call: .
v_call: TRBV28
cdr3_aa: CASSFGPAQGYNSPLHF
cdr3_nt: TGTGCCAGCAGTTTCGGCCCCGCTCAGGGTTATAATTCACCCCTCCACTTT

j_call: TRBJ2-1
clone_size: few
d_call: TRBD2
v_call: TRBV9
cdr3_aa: CASSLRSSGGMNEQFF
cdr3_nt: TGTGCCAGCAGCCTCCGATCTAGCGGGGGCATGAATGAGCAGTTCTTC

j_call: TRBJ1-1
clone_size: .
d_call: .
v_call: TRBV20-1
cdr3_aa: CSARVQGKNTEAFF
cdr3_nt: TGCAGTGCTAGAGTCCAGGGGAAAAACACTGAAGCTTTCTTT

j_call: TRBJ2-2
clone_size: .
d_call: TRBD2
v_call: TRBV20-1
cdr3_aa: CSARRLAVGAGELFF
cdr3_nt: TGCAGTGCTAGGAGACTAGCGGTGGGGGCCGGGGAGCTGTTTTTT

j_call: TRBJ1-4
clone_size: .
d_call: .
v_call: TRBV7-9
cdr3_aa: CASSLGGQSTLKEKLFF
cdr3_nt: TGTGCCAGCAGCCTCGGGGGCCAATCTACATTAAAGGAAAAACTGTTTTTT

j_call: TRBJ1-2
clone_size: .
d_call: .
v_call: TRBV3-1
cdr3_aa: CASSQVDRANYGYTF
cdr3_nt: TGTGCCAGCAGCCAAGTCGACAGAGCTAACTATGGCTACACCTTC

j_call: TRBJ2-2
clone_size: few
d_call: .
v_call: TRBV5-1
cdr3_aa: CASSRSGTGNTGELFF
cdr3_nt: TGCGCCAGCAGCCGGTCCGGGACGGGGAACACCGGGGAGCTGTTTTTT